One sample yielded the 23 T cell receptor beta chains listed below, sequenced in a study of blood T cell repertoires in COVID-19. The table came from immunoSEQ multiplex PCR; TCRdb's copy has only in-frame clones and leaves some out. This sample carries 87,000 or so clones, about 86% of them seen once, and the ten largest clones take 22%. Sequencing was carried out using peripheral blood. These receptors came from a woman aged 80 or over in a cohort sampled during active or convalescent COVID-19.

CDR3: CASSRPTSGKTYEQYF. For the CDR3, the DNA is TGTGCCAGCAGCCGGCCAACTAGCGGGAAGACCTACGAGCAGTACTTC. V gene TRBV13 combines with J gene TRBJ2-7; the match to TRBD2 covers 10 bases. Germline V lookup: CDR1 PRHDT, CDR2 FYEKMQ (reference sequence). The CDR3 is made up of 16 amino acids. V was clipped by 5 bases and J by 2 bases; unmatched bases: 9.

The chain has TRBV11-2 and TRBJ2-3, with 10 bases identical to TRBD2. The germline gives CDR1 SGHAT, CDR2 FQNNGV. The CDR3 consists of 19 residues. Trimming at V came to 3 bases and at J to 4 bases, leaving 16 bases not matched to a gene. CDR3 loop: CASSLAQRKLAGTADTQYF. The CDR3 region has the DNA TGTGCCAGCAGCTTGGCCCAGCGGAAACTAGCGGGAACTGCAGATACGCAGTATTTT.

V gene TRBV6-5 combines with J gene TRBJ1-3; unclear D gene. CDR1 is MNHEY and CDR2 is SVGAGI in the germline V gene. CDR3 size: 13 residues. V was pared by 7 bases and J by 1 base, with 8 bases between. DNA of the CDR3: TGTGCCAGCACGCGGGGATCTGGAAACACCATATATTTT. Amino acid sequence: CASTRGSGNTIYF.

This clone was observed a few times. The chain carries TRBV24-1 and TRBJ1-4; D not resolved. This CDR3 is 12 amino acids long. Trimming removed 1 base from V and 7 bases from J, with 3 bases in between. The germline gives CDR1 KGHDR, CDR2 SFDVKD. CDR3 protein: CATSDFGEKLFF. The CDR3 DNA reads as TGTGCCACCAGTGATTTCGGTGAAAAACTGTTTTTT.

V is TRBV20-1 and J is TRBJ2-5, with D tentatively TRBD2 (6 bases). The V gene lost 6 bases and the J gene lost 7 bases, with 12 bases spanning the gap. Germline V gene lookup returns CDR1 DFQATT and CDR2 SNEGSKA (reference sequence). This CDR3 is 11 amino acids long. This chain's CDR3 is CSAPGLGTQYF. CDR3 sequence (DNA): TGCAGTGCCCCGGGACTGGGGACCCAGTACTTC.

The CDR3 region has the DNA TGTGCCAGCAGCTTCGGGGGTGTAAACACTGAAGCTTTCTTT. Its protein product is CASSFGGVNTEAFF. The chain recombines TRBV7-9 with TRBJ1-1; D is possibly TRBD1 (5 bases). The CDR3 covers 14 residues. Trimming pared 3 bases from V and 2 bases from J, leaving 10 bases between. Germline V CDR1 and CDR2: SEHNR, FQNEAQ (reference sequence).

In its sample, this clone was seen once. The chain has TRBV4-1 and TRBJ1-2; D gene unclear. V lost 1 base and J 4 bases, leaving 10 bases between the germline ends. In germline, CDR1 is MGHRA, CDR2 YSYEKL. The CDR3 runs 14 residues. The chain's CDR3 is CASSQAKFSYGYTF. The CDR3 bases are TGCGCCAGCAGCCAAGCTAAGTTCTCCTATGGCTACACCTTC.

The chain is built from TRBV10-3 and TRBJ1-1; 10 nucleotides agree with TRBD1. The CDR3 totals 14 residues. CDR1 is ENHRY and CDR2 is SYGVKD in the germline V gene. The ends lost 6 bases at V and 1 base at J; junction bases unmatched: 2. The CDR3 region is CAISRQGANTEAFF. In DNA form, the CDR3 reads TGTGCCATCAGCCGACAGGGGGCGAACACTGAAGCTTTCTTT.

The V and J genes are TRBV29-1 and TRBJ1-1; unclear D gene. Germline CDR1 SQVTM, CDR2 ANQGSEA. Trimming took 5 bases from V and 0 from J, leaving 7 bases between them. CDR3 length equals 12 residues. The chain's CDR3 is CSVMTVNTEAFF. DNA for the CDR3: TGCAGCGTTATGACTGTGAACACTGAAGCTTTCTTT.

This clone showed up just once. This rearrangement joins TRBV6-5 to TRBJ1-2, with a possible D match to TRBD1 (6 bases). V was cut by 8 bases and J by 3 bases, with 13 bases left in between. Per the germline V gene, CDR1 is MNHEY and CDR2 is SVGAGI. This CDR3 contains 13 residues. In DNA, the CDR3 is TGTGCCAGCCAAGAGACAGGACACTATGGCTACACCTTC. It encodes CASQETGHYGYTF.

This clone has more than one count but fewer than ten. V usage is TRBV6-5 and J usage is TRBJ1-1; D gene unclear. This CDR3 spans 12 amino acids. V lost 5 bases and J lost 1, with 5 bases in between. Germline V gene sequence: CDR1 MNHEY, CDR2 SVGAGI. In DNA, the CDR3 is TGTGCCAGCAGTAGACAGAACACTGAAGCTTTCTTT. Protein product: CASSRQNTEAFF.

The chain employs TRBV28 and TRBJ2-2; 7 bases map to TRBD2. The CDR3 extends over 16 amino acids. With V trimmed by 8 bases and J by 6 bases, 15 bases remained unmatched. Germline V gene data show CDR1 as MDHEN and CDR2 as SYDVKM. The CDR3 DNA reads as TGTGCCAGCGCCACCTTAGCGGGCACAGGCCCCGGGGAGCTGTTTTTT. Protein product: CASATLAGTGPGELFF. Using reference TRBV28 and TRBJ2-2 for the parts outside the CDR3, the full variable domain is DVKVTQSSRYLVKRTGEKVFLECVQDMDHENMFWYRQDPGLGLRLIYFSYDVKMKEKGDIPEGYSVSREKKERFSLILESASTNQTSMYLCASATLAGTGPGELFFGEGSRLTVL.

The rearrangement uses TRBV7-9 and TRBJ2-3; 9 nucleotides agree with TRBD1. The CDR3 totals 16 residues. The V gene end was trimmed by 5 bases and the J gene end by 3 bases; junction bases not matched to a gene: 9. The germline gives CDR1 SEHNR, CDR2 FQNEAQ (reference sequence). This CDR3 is CASSPNRGPETDTQYF. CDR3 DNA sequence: TGTGCCAGCAGCCCCAACAGGGGGCCAGAAACAGATACGCAGTATTTT.

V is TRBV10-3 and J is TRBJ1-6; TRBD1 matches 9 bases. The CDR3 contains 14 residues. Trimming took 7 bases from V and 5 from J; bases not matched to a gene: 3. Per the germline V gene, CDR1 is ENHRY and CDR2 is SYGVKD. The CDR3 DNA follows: TGTGCCATCAACGACAGGGGGGATAATTCACCCCTCCACTTT. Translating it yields CAINDRGDNSPLHF.

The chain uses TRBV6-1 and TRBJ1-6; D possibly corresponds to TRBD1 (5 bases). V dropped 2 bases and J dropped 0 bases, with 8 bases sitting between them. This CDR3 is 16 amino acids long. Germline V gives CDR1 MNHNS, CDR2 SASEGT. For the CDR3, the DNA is TGTGCCAGCAGTGAAAGGGGCGGCTCCTATAATTCACCCCTCCACTTT. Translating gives CASSERGGSYNSPLHF.

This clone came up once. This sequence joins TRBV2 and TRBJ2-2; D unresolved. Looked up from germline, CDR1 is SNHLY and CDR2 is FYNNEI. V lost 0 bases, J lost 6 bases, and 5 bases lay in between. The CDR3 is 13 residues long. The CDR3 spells CASSEAGPGELFF. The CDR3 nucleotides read TGTGCCAGCAGTGAAGCGGGCCCCGGGGAGCTGTTTTTT.

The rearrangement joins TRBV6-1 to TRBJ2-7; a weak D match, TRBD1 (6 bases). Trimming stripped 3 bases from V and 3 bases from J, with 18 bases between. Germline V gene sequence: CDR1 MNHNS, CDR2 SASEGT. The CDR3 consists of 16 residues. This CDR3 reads CASSEPLNRELYEQYV. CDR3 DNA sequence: TGTGCCAGCAGTGAGCCACTGAACAGGGAACTCTACGAGCAGTACGTC.

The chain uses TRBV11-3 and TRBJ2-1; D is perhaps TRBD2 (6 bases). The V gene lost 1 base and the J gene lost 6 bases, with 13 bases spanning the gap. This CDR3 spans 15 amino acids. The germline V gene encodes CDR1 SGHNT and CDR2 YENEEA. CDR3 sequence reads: CASSLVGGKGNEQFF. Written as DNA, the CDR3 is TGTGCCAGCAGCTTAGTGGGCGGGAAGGGCAATGAGCAGTTCTTC.

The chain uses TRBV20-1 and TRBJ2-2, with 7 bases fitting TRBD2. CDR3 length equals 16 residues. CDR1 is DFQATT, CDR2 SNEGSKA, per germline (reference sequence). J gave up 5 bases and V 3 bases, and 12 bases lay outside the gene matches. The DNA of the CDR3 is TGCAGTGCTAGTCGCGGGAGTGGGGCGGGGACCGGGGAGCTGTTTTTT. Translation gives CSASRGSGAGTGELFF.

The CDR3 DNA is TGTGCCAGCAGCGTCGGACTAGCGGGAAACTACGAGCAGTACTTC. Residues: CASSVGLAGNYEQYF. The rearrangement uses TRBV9 and TRBJ2-7, with 12 bases identical to TRBD2. There are 15 residues in the CDR3. V lost 2 bases, J lost 3 bases, and 3 bases stayed unmatched. CDR1 and CDR2 (germline): SGDLS, YYNGEE.

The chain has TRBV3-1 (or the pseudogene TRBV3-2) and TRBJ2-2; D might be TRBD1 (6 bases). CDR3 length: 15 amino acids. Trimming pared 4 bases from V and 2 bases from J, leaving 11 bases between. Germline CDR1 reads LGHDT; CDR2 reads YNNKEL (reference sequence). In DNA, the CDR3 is TGTGCCAGCAGCCGGATGGGACAAAACACCGGGGAGCTGTTTTTT. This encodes CASSRMGQNTGELFF.

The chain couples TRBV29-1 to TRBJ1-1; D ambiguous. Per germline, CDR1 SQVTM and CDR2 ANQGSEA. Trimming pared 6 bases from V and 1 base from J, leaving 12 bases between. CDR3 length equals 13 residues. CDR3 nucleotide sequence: TGCAGCGTGGAACCCGGAGGGAACACTGAAGCTTTCTTT. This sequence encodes CSVEPGGNTEAFF.

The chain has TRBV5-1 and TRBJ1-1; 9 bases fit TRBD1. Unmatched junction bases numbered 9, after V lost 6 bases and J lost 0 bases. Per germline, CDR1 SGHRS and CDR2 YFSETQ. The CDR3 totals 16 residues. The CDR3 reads CASKPGQGVLNTEAFF. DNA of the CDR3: TGCGCCAGCAAACCGGGACAGGGCGTTTTGAACACTGAAGCTTTCTTT.